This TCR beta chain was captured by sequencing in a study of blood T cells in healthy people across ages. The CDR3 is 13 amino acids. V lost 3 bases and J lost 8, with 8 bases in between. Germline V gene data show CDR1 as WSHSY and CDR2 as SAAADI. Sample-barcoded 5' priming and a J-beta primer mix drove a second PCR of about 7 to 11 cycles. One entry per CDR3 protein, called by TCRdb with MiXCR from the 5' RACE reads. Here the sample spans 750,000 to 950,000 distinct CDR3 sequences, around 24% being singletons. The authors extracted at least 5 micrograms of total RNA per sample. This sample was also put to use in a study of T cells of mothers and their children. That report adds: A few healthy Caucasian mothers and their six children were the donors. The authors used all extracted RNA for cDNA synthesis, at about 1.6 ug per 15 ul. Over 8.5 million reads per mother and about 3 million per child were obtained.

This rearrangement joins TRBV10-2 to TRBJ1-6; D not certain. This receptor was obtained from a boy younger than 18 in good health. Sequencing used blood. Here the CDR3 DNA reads TGCGCCAGCAGTGACACTTCTTATTCACCCCTCCACTTT. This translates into CASSDTSYSPLHF.